Listed below are T cell receptor beta chains from one sample, sequenced in a study of cytomegalovirus exposure and HLA in healthy donors. TCRdb keeps only in-frame clones here, not all; method: immunoSEQ multiplex PCR. The table records roughly 140,000 clones, about 80% of them present only once. The sample consisted of PBMCs. The receptors come from a young woman in good health and CMV-seropositive. Each CDR3 is given with its conserved first and last residue. Fields, in order: V gene, J gene, D gene, CDR3 DNA, CDR3 protein. The D gene is left open where the match is weak.

TRBV21-1	TRBJ2-2	.	TGTGCCAGCACCGAAAGGCTAGCGGGGGGGACGAACACCGGGGAGCTGTTTTTT	CASTERLAGGTNTGELFF
TRBV9	TRBJ2-2	.	TGTGCCAGCAGCGTAGGGGTTGGGGGGGCAAACACCGGGGAGCTGTTTTTT	CASSVGVGGANTGELFF
TRBV29-1	TRBJ2-7	.	TGCAGCAATAAGCCGGCCTACGAGCAGTACTTC	CSNKPAYEQYF
TRBV5-5	TRBJ1-1	TRBD1	TGTGCCAGCAGCTTAATACAGGGGGCGGTCACTGAAGCTTTCTTT	CASSLIQGAVTEAFF
TRBV21-1	TRBJ1-6	.	TGTGCCACCCAGACGAGAGGGGGCGCAGCTGGGCGTTCACCCCTCCACTTT	CATQTRGGAAGRSPLHF
TRBV2	TRBJ1-3	TRBD1	TGTGCCAGCAGCGCTATCCGGGACAGGGGATCCGGAAACACCATATATTTT	CASSAIRDRGSGNTIYF
TRBV6-5	TRBJ1-1	.	TGTGCCACCGCTAGCAGCACTGAAGCTTTCTTT	CATASSTEAFF
TRBV29-1	TRBJ1-2	TRBD1	TGCAGCGCCCGGACAGGTGATGGCTACACCTTC	CSARTGDGYTF
TRBV5-1	TRBJ1-6	.	TGCGCCAGCAGCTTGGGGGCTCTAATTGGAAATTCACCCCTCCACTTT	CASSLGALIGNSPLHF
TRBV7-9	TRBJ2-2	.	TGTGCCAGCAGCTTAGTCAACTCCTGGGGAGCGGCCGGGGAGCTGTTTTTT	CASSLVNSWGAAGELFF